This TCR beta chain appears in the sequencing data of a study of cytomegalovirus exposure and HLA in healthy donors. Note on this clone: Its antigen remains unidentified.

Primers: 60 Vbeta forward and 13 Jbeta reverse. Data came from immunoSEQ multiplex PCR; TCRdb stores just in-frame clones and leaves some out. The repertoire holds over 100,000 clones, about 70% seen once, with around 0.79% in the top ten. Study-wide results and limits: Reports indicated that the classifier achieved high specificity and sensitivity in diagnosing cytomegalovirus status. A later analysis found TCR association rates differed by HLA locus, highest for DRB1 and lowest for HLA-C. Later genetic work tied a missense DCLRE1C variant to beta-chain V and J trimming. Sequencing probably produced one cluster of sequence variants that were highly shared.

The CDR3 extends over 15 amino acids. Germline-derived CDR1 and CDR2 are SNHLY and FYNNEI. V was cut by 2 bases and J by 1 base, with 9 bases left in between. This receptor was taken from a woman in her 30s in good health and CMV-seronegative. The sequencing sample was made of PBMCs. The rearrangement links TRBV2 to TRBJ1-5; possibly TRBD1 for D (5 bases). CDR3 nucleotide sequence: TGTGCCAGCAGTGAACAGGGAAGGAGCAATCAGCCCCAGCATTTT. This encodes CASSEQGRSNQPQHF.